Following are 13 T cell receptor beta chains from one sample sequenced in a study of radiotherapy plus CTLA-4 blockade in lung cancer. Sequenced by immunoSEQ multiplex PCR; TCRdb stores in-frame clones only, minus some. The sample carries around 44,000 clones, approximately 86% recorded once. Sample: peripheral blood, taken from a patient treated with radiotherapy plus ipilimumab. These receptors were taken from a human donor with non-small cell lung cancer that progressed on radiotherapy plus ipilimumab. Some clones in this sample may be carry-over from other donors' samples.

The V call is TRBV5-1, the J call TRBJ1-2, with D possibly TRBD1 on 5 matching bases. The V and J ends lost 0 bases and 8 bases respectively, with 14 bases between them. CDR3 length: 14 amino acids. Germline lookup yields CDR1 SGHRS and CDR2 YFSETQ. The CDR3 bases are TGCGCCAGCAGCTTGGCCTTCCGGGGGGAAGGCTACACCTTC. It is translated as CASSLAFRGEGYTF.

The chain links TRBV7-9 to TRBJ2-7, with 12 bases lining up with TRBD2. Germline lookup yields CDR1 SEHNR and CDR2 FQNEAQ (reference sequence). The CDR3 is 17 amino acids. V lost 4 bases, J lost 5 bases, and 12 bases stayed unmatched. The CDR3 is CASSSHTGLAGRDEQYF. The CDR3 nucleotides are TGTGCCAGCAGCTCCCATACCGGACTAGCGGGACGCGACGAGCAGTACTTC.

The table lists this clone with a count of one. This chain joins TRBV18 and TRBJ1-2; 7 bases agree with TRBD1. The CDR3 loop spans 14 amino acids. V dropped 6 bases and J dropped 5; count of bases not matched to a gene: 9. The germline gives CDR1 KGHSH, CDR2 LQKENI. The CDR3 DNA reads TGTGCCAGCTCCCCAATAACAGGGGAGTATGGCTACACCTTC. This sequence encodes CASSPITGEYGYTF.

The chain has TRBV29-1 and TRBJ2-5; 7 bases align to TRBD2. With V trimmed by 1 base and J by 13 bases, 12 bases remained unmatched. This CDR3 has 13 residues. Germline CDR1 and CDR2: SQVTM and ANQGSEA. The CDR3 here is CSVEGAAGPPMYF. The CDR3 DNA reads TGCAGCGTTGAAGGGGCAGCGGGACCGCCAATGTACTTC.

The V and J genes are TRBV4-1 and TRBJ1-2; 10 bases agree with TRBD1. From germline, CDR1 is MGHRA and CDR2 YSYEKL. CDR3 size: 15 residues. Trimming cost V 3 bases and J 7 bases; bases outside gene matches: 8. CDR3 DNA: TGCGCCAGCAGCCACGCGACAGGGGGCCCGGCTGGCTACACCTTC. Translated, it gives CASSHATGGPAGYTF.

The CDR3 region is CASSVGGQTYNEQFF. The CDR3 DNA reads as TGTGCCAGCAGCGTAGGGGGACAGACATACAATGAGCAGTTCTTC. The chain has TRBV9 and TRBJ2-1, with TRBD1 matching 7 bases. Germline assignment: CDR1 SGDLS and CDR2 YYNGEE. V trimming: 0 bases; J trimming: 4 bases; junction bases outside the gene matches: 4. The CDR3 consists of 15 residues.

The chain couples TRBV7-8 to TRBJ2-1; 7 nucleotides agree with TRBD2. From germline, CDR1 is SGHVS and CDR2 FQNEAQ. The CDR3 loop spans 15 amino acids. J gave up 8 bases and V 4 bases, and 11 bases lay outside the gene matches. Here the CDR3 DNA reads TGTGCCAGCAGCTCCTACCGGGACTATGTTGATGAGCAGTTCTTC. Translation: CASSSYRDYVDEQFF.

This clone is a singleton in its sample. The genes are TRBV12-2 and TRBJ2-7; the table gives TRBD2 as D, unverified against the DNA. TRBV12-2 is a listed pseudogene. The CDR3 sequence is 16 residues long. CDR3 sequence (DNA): TGTGCAAGTCGCTTAAATCCGAGGGTTCGGACCTACGAGCAGTACTTC. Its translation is CASRLNPRVRTYEQYF.

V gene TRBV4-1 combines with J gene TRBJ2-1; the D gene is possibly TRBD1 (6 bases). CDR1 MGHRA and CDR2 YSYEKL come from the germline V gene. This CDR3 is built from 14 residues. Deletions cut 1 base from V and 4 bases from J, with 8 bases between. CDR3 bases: TGCGCCAGCAGCCAAGCGGACAGATACAATGAGCAGTTCTTC. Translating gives CASSQADRYNEQFF.

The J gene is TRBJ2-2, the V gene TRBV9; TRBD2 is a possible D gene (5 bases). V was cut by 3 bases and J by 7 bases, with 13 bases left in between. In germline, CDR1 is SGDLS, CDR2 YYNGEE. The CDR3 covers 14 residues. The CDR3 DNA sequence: TGTGCCAGCAGCGGTCCCGGGATGGGCGGGGAGCTGTTTTTT. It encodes CASSGPGMGGELFF.

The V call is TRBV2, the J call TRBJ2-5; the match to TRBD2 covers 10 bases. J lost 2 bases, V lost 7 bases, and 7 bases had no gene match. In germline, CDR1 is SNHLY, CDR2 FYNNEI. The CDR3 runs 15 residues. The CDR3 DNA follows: TGTGCCAGCACCCGAGGACTAGCGGAGCAAGAGACCCAGTACTTC. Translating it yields CASTRGLAEQETQYF. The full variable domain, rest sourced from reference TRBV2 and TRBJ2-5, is EPEVTQTPSHQVTQMGQEVILRCVPISNHLYFYWYRQILGQKVEFLVSFYNNEISEKSEIFDDQFSVERPDGSNFTLKIRSTKLEDSAMYFCASTRGLAEQETQYFGPGTRLLVL.

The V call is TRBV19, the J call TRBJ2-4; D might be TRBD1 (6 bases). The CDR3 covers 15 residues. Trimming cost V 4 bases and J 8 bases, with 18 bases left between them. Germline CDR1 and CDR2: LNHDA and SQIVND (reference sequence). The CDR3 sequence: CASSRTRGMVDIQYF. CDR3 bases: TGTGCCAGTAGTAGAACGAGGGGGATGGTAGACATTCAGTACTTC. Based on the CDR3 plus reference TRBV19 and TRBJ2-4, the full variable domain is DGGITQSPKYLFRKEGQNVTLSCEQNLNHDAMYWYRQDPGQGLRLIYYSQIVNDFQKGDIAEGYSVSREKKESFPLTVTSAQKNPTAFYLCASSRTRGMVDIQYFGAGTRLSVL.

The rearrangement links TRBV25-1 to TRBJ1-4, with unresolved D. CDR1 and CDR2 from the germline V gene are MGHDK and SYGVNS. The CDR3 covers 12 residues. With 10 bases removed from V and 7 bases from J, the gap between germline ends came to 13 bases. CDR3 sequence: CATGRGGEKLFF. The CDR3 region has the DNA TGTGCCACCGGGCGGGGAGGTGAAAAACTGTTTTTT. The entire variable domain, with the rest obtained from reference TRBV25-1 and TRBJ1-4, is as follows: EADIYQTPRYLVIGTGKKITLECSQTMGHDKMYWYQQDPGMELHLIHYSYGVNSTEKGDLSSESTVSRIRTEHFPLTLESARPSHTSQYLCATGRGGEKLFFGSGTQLSVL.